This T cell receptor (beta chain) was captured in a study of response to subunit inactivated influenza vaccine. Findings of the study overall: There was a suggestion from the authors that each seasonal influenza vaccination recruits few new T cells.

Concerning this clonotype: Its target is not known.

TCRdb re-called the RT-PCR reads through MiXCR, storing one row per CDR3 protein. The table lists about 700,000 distinct CDR3 sequences, 11% to 15% of them singletons. Sample: PBMCs from blood, taken around 15 days before vaccination. The sequence came from a middle-aged man who received an inactivated influenza vaccine.

In nucleotides, the CDR3 is TGTGCCACCAGTGATTGGCAGGGGGGGAACACCGGGGAGCTGTTTTTT. This gives the protein CATSDWQGGNTGELFF. This chain joins TRBV24-1 and TRBJ2-2; possibly TRBD1 for D (7 bases). The length of the CDR3 is 16 residues. Germline V CDR1 and CDR2: KGHDR, SFDVKD. V lost 2 bases, J lost 1 base, and 10 bases lay in between.